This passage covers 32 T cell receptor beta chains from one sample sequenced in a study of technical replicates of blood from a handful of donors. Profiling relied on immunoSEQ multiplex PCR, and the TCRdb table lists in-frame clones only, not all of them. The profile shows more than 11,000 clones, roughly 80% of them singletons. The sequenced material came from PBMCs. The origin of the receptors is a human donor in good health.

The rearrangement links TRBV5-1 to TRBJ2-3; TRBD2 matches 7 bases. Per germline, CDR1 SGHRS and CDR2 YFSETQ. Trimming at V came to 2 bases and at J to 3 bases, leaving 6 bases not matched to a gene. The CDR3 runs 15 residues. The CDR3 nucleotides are TGCGCCAGCAGCTTCCCTAGCGGTGGTACAGATACGCAGTATTTT. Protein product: CASSFPSGGTDTQYF.

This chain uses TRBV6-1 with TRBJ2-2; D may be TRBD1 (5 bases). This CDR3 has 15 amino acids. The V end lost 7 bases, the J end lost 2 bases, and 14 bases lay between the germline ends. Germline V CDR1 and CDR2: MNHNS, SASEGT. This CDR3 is CASTLGAPNTGELFF. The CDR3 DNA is TGTGCCAGCACGCTAGGGGCGCCTAACACCGGGGAGCTGTTTTTT.

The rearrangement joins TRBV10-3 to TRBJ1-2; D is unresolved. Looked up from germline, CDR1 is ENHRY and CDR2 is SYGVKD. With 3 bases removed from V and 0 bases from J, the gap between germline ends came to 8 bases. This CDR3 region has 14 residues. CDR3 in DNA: TGTGCCATCAGTGACACAGTTACTAACTATGGCTACACCTTC. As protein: CAISDTVTNYGYTF.

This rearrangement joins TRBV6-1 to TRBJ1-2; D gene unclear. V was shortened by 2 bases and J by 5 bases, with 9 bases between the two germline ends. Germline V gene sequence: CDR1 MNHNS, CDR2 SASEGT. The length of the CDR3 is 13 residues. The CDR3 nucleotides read TGTGCCAGCAGTGAACTAGTGAGGTATGGCTACACCTTC. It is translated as CASSELVRYGYTF.

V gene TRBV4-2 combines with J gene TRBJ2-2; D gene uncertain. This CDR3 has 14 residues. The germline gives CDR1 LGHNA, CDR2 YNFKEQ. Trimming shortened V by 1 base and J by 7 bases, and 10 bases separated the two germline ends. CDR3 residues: CASSQGVLVGELFF. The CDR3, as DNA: TGTGCCAGCAGCCAAGGCGTTCTTGTCGGGGAGCTGTTTTTT.

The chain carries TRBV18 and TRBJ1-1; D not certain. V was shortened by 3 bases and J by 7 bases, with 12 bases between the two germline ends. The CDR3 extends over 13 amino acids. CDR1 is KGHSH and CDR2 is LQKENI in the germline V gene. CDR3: CASSPSQILEAFF. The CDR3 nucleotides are TGTGCCAGCTCACCTTCACAGATACTTGAAGCTTTCTTT.

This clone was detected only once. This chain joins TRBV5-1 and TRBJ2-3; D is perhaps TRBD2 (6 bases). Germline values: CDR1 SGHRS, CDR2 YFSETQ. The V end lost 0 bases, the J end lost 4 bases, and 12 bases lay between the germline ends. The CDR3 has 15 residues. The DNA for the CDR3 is TGCGCCAGCAGCTTGGGACAGCGCGGGGCAGATACGCAGTATTTT. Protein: CASSLGQRGADTQYF.

CDR3 sequence: CASSLAYTDTQYF. The CDR3, as DNA: TGTGCCAGCAGCTTAGCGTACACAGATACGCAGTATTTT. V usage is TRBV7-2 and J usage is TRBJ2-3; unclear D gene. Germline V gene data show CDR1 as SGHTA and CDR2 as FQGNSA. CDR3 length equals 13 residues. With 0 bases removed from V and 2 bases from J, the gap between germline ends came to 3 bases.

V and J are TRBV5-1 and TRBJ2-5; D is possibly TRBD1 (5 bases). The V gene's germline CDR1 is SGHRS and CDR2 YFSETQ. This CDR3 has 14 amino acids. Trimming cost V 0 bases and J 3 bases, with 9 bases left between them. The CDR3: CASSLAREKETQYF. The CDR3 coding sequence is TGCGCCAGCAGCTTGGCCAGGGAAAAAGAGACCCAGTACTTC.

The CDR3 loop reads CASSLEGAHNYGYTF. The CDR3 bases are TGTGCCAGCAGCTTGGAGGGGGCCCATAACTATGGCTACACCTTC. The V call is TRBV5-6, the J call TRBJ1-2; 7 bases fit TRBD1. This CDR3 contains 15 residues. Germline V gene lookup returns CDR1 SGHDT and CDR2 YYEEEE. V was pared by 0 bases and J by 1 base, with 3 bases of the junction left unmatched.

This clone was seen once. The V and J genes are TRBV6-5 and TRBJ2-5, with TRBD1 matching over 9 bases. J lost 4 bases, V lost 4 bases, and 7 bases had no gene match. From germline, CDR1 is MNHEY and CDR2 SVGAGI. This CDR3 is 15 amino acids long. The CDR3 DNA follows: TGTGCCAGCAGTTCCATAACGACAGGGGGAGAGACCCAGTACTTC. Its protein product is CASSSITTGGETQYF.

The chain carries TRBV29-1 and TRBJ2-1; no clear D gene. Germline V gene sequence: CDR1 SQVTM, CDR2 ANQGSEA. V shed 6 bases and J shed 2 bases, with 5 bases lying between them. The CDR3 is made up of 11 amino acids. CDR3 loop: CSVGAYNEQFF. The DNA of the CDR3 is TGCAGCGTAGGAGCCTACAATGAGCAGTTCTTC.

The CDR3 sequence is CAWSGDSHTGELFF. The CDR3 coding sequence is TGTGCCTGGAGTGGGGACTCCCATACCGGGGAGCTGTTTTTT. This rearrangement joins TRBV30 to TRBJ2-2, with D possibly TRBD2 on 6 matching bases. This CDR3 is 14 amino acids long. Per germline, CDR1 GTSNPN and CDR2 SVGIG (reference sequence). Between the trimmed V and J ends, which lost 1 base and 5 bases, there was a span of 11 bases.

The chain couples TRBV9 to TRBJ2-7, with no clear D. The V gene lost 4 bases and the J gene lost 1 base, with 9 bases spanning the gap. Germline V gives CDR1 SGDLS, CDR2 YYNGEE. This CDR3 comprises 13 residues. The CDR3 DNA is TGTGCCAGCAGCCAGACTGGTTCCTACGAGCAGTACTTC. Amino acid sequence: CASSQTGSYEQYF.

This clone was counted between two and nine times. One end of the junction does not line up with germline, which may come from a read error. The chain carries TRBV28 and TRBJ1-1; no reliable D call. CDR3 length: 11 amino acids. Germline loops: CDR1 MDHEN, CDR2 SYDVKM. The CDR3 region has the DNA TGTGCCAGCAGTTGGTCAGGTGAAACTTTCTTT. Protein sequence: CASSWSGETFF.

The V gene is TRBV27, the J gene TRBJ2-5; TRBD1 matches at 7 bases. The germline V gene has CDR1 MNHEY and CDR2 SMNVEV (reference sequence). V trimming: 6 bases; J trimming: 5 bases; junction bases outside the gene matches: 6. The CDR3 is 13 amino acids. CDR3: CASSDRESETQYF. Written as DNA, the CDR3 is TGTGCCAGCAGCGACAGGGAGTCTGAGACCCAGTACTTC.

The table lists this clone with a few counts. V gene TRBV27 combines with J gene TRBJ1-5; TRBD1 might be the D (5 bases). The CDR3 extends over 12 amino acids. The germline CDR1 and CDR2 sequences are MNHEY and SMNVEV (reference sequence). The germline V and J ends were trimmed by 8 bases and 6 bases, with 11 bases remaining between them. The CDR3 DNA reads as TGTGCCAGCGGGGGGGACTTTCAGCCCCAGCATTTT. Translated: CASGGDFQPQHF.

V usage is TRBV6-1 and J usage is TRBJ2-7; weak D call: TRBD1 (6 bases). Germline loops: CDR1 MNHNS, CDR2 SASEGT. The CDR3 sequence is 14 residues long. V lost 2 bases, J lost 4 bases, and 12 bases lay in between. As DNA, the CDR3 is TGTGCCAGCAGTGAAAATTCAGGGGATTACGAGCAGTACTTC. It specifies CASSENSGDYEQYF.

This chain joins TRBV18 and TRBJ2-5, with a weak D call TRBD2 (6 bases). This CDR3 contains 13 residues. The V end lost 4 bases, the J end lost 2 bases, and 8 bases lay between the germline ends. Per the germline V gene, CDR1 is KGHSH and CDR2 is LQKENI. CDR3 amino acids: CASSRDLQETQYF. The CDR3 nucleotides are TGTGCCAGCTCACGGGACTTACAAGAGACCCAGTACTTC.

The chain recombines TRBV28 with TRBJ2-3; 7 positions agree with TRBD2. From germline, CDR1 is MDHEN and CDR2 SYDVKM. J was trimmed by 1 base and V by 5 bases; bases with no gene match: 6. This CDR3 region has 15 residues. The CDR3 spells CASSIAGAGTDTQYF. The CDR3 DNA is TGTGCCAGCAGTATAGCGGGCGCGGGCACAGATACGCAGTATTTT.

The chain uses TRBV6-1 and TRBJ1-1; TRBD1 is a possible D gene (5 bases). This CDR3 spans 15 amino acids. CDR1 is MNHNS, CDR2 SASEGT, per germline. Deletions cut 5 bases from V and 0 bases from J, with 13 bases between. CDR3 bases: TGTGCCAGCAGTAGCAGGGATCGGATGAACACTGAAGCTTTCTTT. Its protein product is CASSSRDRMNTEAFF.

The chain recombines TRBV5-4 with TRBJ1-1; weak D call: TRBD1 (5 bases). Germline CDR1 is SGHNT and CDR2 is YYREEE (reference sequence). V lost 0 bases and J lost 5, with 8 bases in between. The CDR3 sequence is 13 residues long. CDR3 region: CASSLGGRTEAFF. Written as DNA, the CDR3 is TGTGCCAGCAGCTTGGGGGGGAGGACTGAAGCTTTCTTT.

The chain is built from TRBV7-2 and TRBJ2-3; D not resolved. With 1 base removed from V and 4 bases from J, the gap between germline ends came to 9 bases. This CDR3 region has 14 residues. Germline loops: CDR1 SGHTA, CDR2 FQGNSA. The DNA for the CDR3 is TGTGCCAGCAGCTTAGGCGGATGGGCAGATACGCAGTATTTT. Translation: CASSLGGWADTQYF.

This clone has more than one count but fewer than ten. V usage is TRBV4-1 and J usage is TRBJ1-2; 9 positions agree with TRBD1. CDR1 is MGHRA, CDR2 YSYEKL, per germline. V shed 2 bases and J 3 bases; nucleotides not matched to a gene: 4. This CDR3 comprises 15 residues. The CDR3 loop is CASSQLQGADYGYTF. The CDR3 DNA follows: TGCGCCAGCAGCCAACTACAGGGGGCGGACTATGGCTACACCTTC.

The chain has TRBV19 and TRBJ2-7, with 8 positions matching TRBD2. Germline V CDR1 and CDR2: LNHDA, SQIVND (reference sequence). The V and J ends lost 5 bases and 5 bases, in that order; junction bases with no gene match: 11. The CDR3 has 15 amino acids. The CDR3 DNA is TGTGCCAGTAGTCCCCGACTAGCGTCCTCTCACGAGCAGTACTTC. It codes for CASSPRLASSHEQYF.

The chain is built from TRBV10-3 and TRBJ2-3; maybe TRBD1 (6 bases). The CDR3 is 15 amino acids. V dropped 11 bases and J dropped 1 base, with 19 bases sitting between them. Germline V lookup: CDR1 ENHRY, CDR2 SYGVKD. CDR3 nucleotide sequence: TGTGCCTCGTCGCCGGATGGGGGCGGCACAGATACGCAGTATTTT. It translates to CASSPDGGGTDTQYF.

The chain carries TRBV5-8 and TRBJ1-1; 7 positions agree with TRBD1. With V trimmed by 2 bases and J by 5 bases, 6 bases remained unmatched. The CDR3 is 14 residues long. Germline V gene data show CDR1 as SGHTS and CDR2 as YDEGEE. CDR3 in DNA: TGTGCCAGCAGCTTTACAGGGGTGGAGACTGAAGCTTTCTTT. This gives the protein CASSFTGVETEAFF.

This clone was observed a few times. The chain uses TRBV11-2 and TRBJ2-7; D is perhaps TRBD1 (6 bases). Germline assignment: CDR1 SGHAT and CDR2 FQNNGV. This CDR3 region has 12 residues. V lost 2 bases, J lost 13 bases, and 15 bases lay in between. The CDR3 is CASSLLRGQFYF. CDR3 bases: TGTGCCAGCAGCTTATTACGAGGACAGTTCTACTTC. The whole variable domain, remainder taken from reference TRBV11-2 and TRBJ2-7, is EAGVAQSPRYKIIEKRQSVAFWCNPISGHATLYWYQQILGQGPKLLIQFQNNGVVDDSQLPKDRFSAERLKGVDSTLKIQPAKLEDSAVYLCASSLLRGQFYFGPGTRLTVT.

CDR3 sequence reads: CATRRELAGGRGETQYF. In nucleotides, the CDR3 is TGTGCCACGCGTCGGGAACTAGCGGGAGGACGGGGAGAGACCCAGTACTTC. The chain links TRBV15 to TRBJ2-5, with TRBD2 matching 12 bases. Looked up from germline, CDR1 is LNHNV and CDR2 is YYDKDF (reference sequence). The CDR3 totals 17 residues. V lost 9 bases to trimming and J lost 4 bases; unmatched junction nucleotides: 15.

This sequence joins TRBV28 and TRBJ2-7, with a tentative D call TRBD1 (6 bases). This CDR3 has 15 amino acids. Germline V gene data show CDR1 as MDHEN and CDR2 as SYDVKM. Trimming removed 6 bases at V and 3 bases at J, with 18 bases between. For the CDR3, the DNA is TGTGCCAGCAGACCCCGGGACAAATTTAACTACGAGCAGTACTTC. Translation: CASRPRDKFNYEQYF.

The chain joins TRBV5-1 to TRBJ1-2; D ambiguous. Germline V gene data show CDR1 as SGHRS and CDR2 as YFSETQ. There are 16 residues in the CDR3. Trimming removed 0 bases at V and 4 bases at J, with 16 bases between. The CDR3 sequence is CASSLEARRQTYGYTF. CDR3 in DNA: TGCGCCAGCAGCTTGGAGGCAAGGAGGCAGACCTATGGCTACACCTTC.

The CDR3 DNA reads TGTGCCAGCAGTTTGGGACAGGTGACCTCTGGGGCCAACGTCCTGACTTTC. As protein: CASSLGQVTSGANVLTF. V gene TRBV27 combines with J gene TRBJ2-6; 8 positions agree with TRBD1. J was trimmed by 0 bases and V by 3 bases; bases with no gene match: 4. The CDR3 covers 17 residues. The V gene's germline CDR1 is MNHEY and CDR2 SMNVEV (reference sequence). Filled out from reference TRBV27 and TRBJ2-6, the complete variable domain reads EAQVTQNPRYLITVTGKKLTVTCSQNMNHEYMSWYRQDPGLGLRQIYYSMNVEVTDKGDVPEGYKVSRKEKRNFPLILESPSPNQTSLYFCASSLGQVTSGANVLTFGAGSRLTVL.